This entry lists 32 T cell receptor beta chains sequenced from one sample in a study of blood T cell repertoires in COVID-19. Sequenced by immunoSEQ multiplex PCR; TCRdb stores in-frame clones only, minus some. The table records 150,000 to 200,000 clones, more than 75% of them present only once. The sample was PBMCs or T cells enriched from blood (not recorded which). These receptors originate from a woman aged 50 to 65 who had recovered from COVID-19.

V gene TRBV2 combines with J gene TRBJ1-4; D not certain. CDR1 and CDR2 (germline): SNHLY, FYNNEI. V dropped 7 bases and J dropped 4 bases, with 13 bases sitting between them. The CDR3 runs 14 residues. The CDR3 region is CASTSLRFNEKLFF. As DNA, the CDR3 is TGTGCCAGCACATCCCTCAGGTTTAATGAAAAACTGTTTTTT.

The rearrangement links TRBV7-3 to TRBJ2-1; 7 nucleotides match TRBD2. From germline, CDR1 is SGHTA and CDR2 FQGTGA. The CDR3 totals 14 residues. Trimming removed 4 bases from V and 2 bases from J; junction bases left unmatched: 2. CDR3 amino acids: CASSWGGPYNEQFF. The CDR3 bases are TGTGCCAGCAGCTGGGGGGGACCCTACAATGAGCAGTTCTTC.

The CDR3 bases are TGTGCCAGCAGCTTGGATCCGAGGGGGATAGACACCATATATTTT. It codes for CASSLDPRGIDTIYF. V gene TRBV5-4 combines with J gene TRBJ1-3; tentative D call: TRBD1 (6 bases). CDR3 length equals 15 residues. Germline lookup yields CDR1 SGHNT and CDR2 YYREEE (reference sequence). The ends were cut back, 0 bases at V and 8 bases at J, with 15 bases in the middle.

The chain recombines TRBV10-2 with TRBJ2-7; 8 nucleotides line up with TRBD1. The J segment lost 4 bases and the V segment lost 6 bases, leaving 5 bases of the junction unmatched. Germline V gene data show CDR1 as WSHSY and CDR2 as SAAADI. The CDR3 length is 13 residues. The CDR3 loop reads CASSQDRGYEQYF. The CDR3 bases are TGCGCCAGCAGCCAAGACAGGGGTTACGAGCAGTACTTC.

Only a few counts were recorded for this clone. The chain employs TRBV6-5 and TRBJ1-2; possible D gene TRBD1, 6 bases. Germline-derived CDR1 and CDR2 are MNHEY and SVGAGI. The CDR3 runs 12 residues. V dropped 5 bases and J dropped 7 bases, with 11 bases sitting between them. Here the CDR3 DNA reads TGTGCCAGCAGTCTAAGGGGGTCTGGCTACACCTTC. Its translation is CASSLRGSGYTF.

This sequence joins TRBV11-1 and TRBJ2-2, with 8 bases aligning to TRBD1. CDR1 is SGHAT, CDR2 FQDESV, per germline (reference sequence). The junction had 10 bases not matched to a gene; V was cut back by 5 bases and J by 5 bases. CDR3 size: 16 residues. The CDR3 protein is CASSPRGQGRTGELFF. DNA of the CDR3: TGTGCCAGCAGCCCGCGCGGACAGGGAAGGACCGGGGAGCTGTTTTTT.

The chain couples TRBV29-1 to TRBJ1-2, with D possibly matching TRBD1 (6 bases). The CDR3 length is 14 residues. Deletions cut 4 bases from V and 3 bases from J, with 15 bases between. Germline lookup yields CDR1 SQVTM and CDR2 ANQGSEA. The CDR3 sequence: CSVAQGERDYGYTF. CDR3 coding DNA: TGCAGCGTTGCACAGGGCGAACGGGACTATGGCTACACCTTC.

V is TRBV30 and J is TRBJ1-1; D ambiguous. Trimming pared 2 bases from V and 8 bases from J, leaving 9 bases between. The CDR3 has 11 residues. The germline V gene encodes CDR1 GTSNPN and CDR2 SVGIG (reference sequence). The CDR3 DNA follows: TGTGCCTGGAGTAACGCCAGAGAAGCTTTCTTT. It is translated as CAWSNAREAFF.

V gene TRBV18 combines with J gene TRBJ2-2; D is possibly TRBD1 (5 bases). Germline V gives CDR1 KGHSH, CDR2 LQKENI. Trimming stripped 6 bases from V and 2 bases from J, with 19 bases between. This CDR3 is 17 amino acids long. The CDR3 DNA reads TGTGCCAGCTCTCCAAAGACAGTAGGGGCAAACACCGGGGAGCTGTTTTTT. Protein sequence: CASSPKTVGANTGELFF.

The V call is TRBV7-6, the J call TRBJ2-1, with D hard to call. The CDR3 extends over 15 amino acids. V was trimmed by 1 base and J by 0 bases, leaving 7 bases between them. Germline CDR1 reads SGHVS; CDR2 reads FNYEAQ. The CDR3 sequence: CASSLERSSYNEQFF. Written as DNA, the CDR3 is TGTGCCAGCAGCTTAGAACGCAGCTCCTACAATGAGCAGTTCTTC. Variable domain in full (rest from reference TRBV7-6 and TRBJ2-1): GAGVSQSPRYKVTKRGQDVALRCDPISGHVSLYWYRQALGQGPEFLTYFNYEAQQDKSGLPNDRFSAERPEGSISTLTIQRTEQRDSAMYRCASSLERSSYNEQFFGPGTRLTVL.

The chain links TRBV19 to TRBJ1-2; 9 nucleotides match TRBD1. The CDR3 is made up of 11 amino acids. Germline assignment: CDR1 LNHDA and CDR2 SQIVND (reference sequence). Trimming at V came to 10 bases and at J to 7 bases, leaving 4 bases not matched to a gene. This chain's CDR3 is CATTGGVGYTF. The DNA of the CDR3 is TGTGCCACTACAGGGGGCGTTGGCTACACCTTC.

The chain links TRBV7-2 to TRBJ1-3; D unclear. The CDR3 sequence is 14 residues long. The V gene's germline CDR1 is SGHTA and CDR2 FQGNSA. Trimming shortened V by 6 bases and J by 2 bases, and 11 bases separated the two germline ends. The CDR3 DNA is TGTGCCAGCAGTCGACCAGGTGCTGGAAACACCATATATTTT. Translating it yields CASSRPGAGNTIYF.

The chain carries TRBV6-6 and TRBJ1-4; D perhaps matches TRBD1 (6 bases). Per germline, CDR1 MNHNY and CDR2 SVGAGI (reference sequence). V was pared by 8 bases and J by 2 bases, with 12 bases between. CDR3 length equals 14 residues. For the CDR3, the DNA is TGTGCCAGCCTCCTACAGGGCACTAATGAAAAACTGTTTTTT. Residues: CASLLQGTNEKLFF.

The CDR3 nucleotides read TGCGCCAGCAGCCAAGTAGCGAGGGTAAACACCGGGGAGCTGTTTTTT. It is translated as CASSQVARVNTGELFF. This rearrangement joins TRBV4-3 to TRBJ2-2; D may be TRBD2 (5 bases). This CDR3 has 16 residues. V was shortened by 1 base and J by 2 bases, with 11 bases between the two germline ends. Germline V gene data show CDR1 as LGHNA and CDR2 as YSLEER.

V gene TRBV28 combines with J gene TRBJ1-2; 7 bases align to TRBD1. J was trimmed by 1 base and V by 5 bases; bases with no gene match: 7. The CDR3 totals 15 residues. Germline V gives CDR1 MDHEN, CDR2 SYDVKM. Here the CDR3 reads CASSPGTEHNYGYTF. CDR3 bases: TGTGCCAGCAGTCCCGGGACAGAGCATAACTATGGCTACACCTTC.

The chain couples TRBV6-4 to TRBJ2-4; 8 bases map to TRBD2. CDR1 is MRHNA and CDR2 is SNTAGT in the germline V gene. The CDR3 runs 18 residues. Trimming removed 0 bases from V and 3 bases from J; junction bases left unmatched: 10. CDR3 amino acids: CASSDSMGLAGLKNIQYF. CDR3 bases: TGTGCCAGCAGTGACTCGATGGGGCTAGCGGGTCTCAAAAACATTCAGTACTTC.

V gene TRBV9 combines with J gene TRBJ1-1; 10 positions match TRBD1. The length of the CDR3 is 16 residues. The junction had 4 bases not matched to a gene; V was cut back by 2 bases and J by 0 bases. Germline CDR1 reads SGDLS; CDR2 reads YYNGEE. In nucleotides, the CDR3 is TGTGCCAGCAGCGTGGGGACAGGGGTGATGAACACTGAAGCTTTCTTT. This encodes CASSVGTGVMNTEAFF.

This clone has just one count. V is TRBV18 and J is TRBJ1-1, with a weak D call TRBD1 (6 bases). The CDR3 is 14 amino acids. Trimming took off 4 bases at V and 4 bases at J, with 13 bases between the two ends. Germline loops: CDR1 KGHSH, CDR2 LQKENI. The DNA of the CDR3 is TGTGCCAGCTCACTACAGGGAAGTCGCACTGAAGCTTTCTTT. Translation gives CASSLQGSRTEAFF.

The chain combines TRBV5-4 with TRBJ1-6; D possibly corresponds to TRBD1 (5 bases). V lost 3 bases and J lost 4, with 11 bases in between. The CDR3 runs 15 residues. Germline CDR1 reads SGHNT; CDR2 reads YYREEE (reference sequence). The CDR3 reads CASSSQGGYNSPLHF. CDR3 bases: TGTGCCAGCAGCTCCCAGGGAGGGTATAATTCACCCCTCCACTTT.

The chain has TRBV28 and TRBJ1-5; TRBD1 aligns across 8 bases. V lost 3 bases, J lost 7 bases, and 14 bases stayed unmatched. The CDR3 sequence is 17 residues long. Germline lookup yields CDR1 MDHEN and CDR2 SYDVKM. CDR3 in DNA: TGTGCCAGCAGTTTCCCCCCTAGCAGGACAGGGAGGCAGCCCCAGCATTTT. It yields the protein CASSFPPSRTGRQPQHF.

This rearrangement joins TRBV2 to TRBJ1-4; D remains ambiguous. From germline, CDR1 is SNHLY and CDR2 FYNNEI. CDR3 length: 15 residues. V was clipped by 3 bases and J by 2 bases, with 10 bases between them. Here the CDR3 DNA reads TGTGCCAGCAGTGAGACCCCGGGGACTAATGAAAAACTGTTTTTT. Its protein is CASSETPGTNEKLFF.

The CDR3 reads CASSKAGTSSTDTQYF. The CDR3 DNA reads as TGTGCCAGCAGCAAAGCCGGGACTAGCAGCACAGATACGCAGTATTTT. The chain carries TRBV5-6 and TRBJ2-3, with 9 nucleotides matching TRBD2. V shed 4 bases, J shed 0 bases, and the junction held 6 bases outside the gene matches. The CDR3 is made up of 16 amino acids. The V gene's germline CDR1 is SGHDT and CDR2 YYEEEE.

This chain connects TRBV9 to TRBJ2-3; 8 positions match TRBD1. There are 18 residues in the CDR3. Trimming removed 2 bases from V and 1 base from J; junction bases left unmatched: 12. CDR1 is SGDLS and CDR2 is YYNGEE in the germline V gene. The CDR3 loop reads CASSVARGRVGRTDTQYF. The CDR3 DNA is TGTGCCAGCAGCGTGGCCAGGGGGCGCGTTGGGCGCACAGATACGCAGTATTTT.

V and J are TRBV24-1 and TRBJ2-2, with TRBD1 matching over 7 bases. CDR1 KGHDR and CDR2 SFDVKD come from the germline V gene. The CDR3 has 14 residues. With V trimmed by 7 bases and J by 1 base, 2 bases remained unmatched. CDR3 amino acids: CATRDRENTGELFF. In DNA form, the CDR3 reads TGTGCCACCAGAGACAGGGAGAACACCGGGGAGCTGTTTTTT.

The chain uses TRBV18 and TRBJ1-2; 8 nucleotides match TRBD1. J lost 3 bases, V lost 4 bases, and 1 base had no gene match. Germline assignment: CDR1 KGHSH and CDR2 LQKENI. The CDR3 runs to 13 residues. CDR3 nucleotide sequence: TGTGCCAGCTCACAGACAGGGGACTATGGCTACACCTTC. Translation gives CASSQTGDYGYTF.

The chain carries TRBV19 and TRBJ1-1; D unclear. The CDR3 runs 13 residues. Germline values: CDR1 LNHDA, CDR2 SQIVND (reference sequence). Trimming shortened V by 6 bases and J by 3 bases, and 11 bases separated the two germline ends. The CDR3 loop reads CASRRAADTEAFF. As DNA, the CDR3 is TGTGCCAGTAGGAGGGCCGCGGACACTGAAGCTTTCTTT. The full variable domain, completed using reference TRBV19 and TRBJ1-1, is DGGITQSPKYLFRKEGQNVTLSCEQNLNHDAMYWYRQDPGQGLRLIYYSQIVNDFQKGDIAEGYSVSREKKESFPLTVTSAQKNPTAFYLCASRRAADTEAFFGQGTRLTVV.

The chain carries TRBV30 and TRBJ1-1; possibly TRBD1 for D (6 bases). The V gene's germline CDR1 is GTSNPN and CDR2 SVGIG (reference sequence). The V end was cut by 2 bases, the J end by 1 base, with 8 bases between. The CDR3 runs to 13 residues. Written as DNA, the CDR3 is TGTGCCTGGAGTCGGACAGAGAACACTGAAGCTTTCTTT. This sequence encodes CAWSRTENTEAFF.

The CDR3 DNA reads TGTGCCAGCAGCTGGGGACTAAGGGAGGTCGAGACCCAGTACTTC. Amino acids: CASSWGLREVETQYF. This sequence joins TRBV7-9 and TRBJ2-5; 7 positions match TRBD2. The CDR3 totals 15 residues. The V gene's germline CDR1 is SEHNR and CDR2 FQNEAQ (reference sequence). V shed 4 bases and J 5 bases; nucleotides not matched to a gene: 10.

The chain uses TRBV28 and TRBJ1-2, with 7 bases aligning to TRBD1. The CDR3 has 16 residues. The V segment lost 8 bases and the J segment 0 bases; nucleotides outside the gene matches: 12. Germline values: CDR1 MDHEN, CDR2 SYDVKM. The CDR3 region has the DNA TGTGCCAGCGGTTCGACAGGGCACTTGGCTAACTATGGCTACACCTTC. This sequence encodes CASGSTGHLANYGYTF.

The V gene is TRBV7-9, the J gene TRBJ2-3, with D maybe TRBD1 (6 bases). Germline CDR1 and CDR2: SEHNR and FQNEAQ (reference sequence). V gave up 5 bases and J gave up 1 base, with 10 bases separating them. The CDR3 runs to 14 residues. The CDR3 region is CASSRDTRTDTQYF. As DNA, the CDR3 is TGTGCCAGCAGCCGGGACACGCGCACAGATACGCAGTATTTT.

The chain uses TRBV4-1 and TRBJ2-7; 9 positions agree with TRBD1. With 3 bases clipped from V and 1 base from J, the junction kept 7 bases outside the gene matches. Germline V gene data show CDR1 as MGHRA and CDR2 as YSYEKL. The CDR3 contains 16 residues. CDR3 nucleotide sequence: TGCGCCAGCAGCCAGTGGGGGGGGACAGGGTCCTACGAGCAGTACTTC. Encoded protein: CASSQWGGTGSYEQYF.

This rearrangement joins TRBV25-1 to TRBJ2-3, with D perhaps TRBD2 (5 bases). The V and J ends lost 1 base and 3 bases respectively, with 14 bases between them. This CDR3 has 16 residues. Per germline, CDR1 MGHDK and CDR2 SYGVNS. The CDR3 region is CASSELAGGWTDTQYF. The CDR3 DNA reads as TGTGCCAGCAGTGAATTGGCAGGCGGGTGGACAGATACGCAGTATTTT.